Listed below are T cell receptor beta chains from one sample, sequenced in a study of beta chain features in type 1 diabetes. Profiled with immunoSEQ multiplex PCR; TCRdb holds only in-frame clones, not every one. The table lists fewer than 200,000 clones, about 8.1% of them singletons. Sequenced material: central memory CD4+ T cells from blood. The receptors were sampled from a man aged 18 to 29 in good health. Both conserved end residues are part of each CDR3. Clone sizes are given selectively: once, few, many, or a class where the clone is expanded.

V	size	J	CDR3
TRBV11-3	-	TRBJ2-1	CASSLVSGGYNEQFF
TRBV11-3	-	TRBJ2-1	CASSIGRGANNEQFF
TRBV7-3	few	TRBJ2-1	CASSGSATGIDEQFF
TRBV6-6	-	TRBJ2-7	CASTRDRNYEQYF
TRBV5-4	-	TRBJ2-3	CASSPDPSTDTDTQYF
TRBV7-2	-	TRBJ2-1	CASSPQGPYNEQFF
TRBV28	-	TRBJ1-2	CASTTSGTEDYGYTF
TRBV7-3	few	TRBJ2-1	CASSLDPSIEQFF
TRBV7-3	few	TRBJ1-2	CASSPGADYGYTF
TRBV7-3	-	TRBJ2-1	CASSLNGLAGVNEQFF
TRBV4-1	few	TRBJ2-1	CASSRRTSGDSYNEQFF
TRBV4-3	-	TRBJ1-2	CASSSKWDRGGDGYTF
TRBV5-4	-	TRBJ2-7	CASSQGTGSSYEQYF
TRBV5-1	few	TRBJ2-1	CASSREGRASYNEQFF
TRBV5-1	-	TRBJ2-1	CASSKDGGASYNEQFF
TRBV30	few	TRBJ1-4	CACGTGEKLFF
TRBV30	few	TRBJ1-5	CAWGTGNQPQHF
TRBV18	-	TRBJ2-5	CASSPTSGASQETQYF
TRBV5-4	few	TRBJ2-7	CASSLNREPYEQYF
TRBV6-1	few	TRBJ1-3	CASSEAANGNTIYF
TRBV7-2	few	TRBJ2-3	CASSSRLAGGNTDTQYF
TRBV7-2	few	TRBJ1-1	CASSQQVNTEAFF
TRBV30	-	TRBJ2-1	CAWSVRRGGLDANEQFF
TRBV18	-	TRBJ1-2	CASSPPSRGIGADGYTF
TRBV29-1	-	TRBJ1-3	CSVVFQGARVLYF